The 19 T cell receptor beta chains below were found in one sample sequenced in a study of blood T cell repertoires in COVID-19. Repertoires were generated with immunoSEQ multiplex PCR, while TCRdb's copy carries only in-frame clones and drops some. Among 190,000 or so clones listed, roughly 78% were seen once. The source material was peripheral blood. All receptors derive from a woman of 80 years or more with active or convalescent COVID-19.

In nucleotides, the CDR3 is TGTGCCAGCAGTTTAAGGGCCGTTGATGCAGGGTACGCTGGCTACACCTTC. This encodes CASSLRAVDAGYAGYTF. V is TRBV27 and J is TRBJ1-2; a weak D match, TRBD1 (5 bases). Germline CDR1 MNHEY, CDR2 SMNVEV (reference sequence). Trimming cost V 2 bases and J 7 bases, with 23 bases left between them. The CDR3 covers 17 residues.

The CDR3 DNA reads TGCGCCAGCAGCGTCGTGTCAGGCCAAGAGACCCAGTACTTC. Its translation is CASSVVSGQETQYF. The rearrangement uses TRBV5-1 and TRBJ2-5; D uncertain. This CDR3 spans 14 amino acids. The V end was cut by 4 bases, the J end by 1 base, with 11 bases between. Per the germline V gene, CDR1 is SGHRS and CDR2 is YFSETQ.

This rearrangement joins TRBV6-2 or TRBV6-3 to TRBJ1-2; 9 nucleotides agree with TRBD1. The CDR3 length is 15 residues. Trimming removed 2 bases from V and 6 bases from J; junction bases left unmatched: 7. Germline lookup yields CDR1 MNHEY and CDR2 SVGEGT. The CDR3 here is CASSYALGQGHGYTF. In nucleotides, the CDR3 is TGTGCCAGCAGTTACGCCCTTGGACAGGGGCATGGCTACACCTTC.

This clone was seen a handful of times. The chain has TRBV5-1 and TRBJ1-6, with 7 bases that match TRBD1. Trimming took 0 bases from V and 8 from J; bases not matched to a gene: 5. The CDR3 extends over 15 amino acids. CDR1 and CDR2 (germline): SGHRS, YFSETQ. The DNA for the CDR3 is TGCGCCAGCAGCTTGGAAGGGGGCGAAGATTCACCCCTCCACTTT. Protein sequence: CASSLEGGEDSPLHF.

The chain recombines TRBV7-9 with TRBJ2-7; 7 bases agree with TRBD1. CDR1 and CDR2 from the germline V gene are SEHNR and FQNEAQ (reference sequence). Trimming cost V 5 bases and J 0 bases; bases outside gene matches: 7. There are 15 residues in the CDR3. The CDR3, as DNA: TGTGCCAGCAGCCCCGACAGGGTGAGCTCCTACGAGCAGTACTTC. Its translation is CASSPDRVSSYEQYF.

The V gene is TRBV30, the J gene TRBJ2-7; TRBD2 matches at 9 bases. This CDR3 is 15 amino acids long. J gave up 5 bases and V 1 base, and 9 bases lay outside the gene matches. CDR1 is GTSNPN and CDR2 is SVGIG in the germline V gene (reference sequence). The CDR3 sequence is CAWSDTAGGPDEQYF. CDR3 in DNA: TGTGCCTGGAGTGATACCGCGGGGGGGCCGGACGAGCAGTACTTC.

The chain couples TRBV2 to TRBJ1-6, with D maybe TRBD1 (6 bases). The CDR3 contains 18 residues. V was trimmed by 8 bases and J by 4 bases, leaving 24 bases between them. Germline V lookup: CDR1 SNHLY, CDR2 FYNNEI. The CDR3: CASGHIRDTGAYNSPLHF. The CDR3 DNA reads TGTGCCAGCGGTCACATCCGGGACACCGGGGCGTATAATTCACCCCTCCACTTT.

V gene TRBV5-6 combines with J gene TRBJ1-1; no reliable D call. V was shortened by 6 bases and J by 0 bases, with 12 bases between the two germline ends. The CDR3 totals 14 residues. Germline CDR1 SGHDT, CDR2 YYEEEE. DNA of the CDR3: TGTGCCAGCACCACGCGAGGTATGAACACTGAAGCTTTCTTT. It codes for CASTTRGMNTEAFF.

The rearrangement joins TRBV2 to TRBJ2-1; 7 bases match TRBD1. J was trimmed by 7 bases and V by 8 bases; bases with no gene match: 14. Germline V gene lookup returns CDR1 SNHLY and CDR2 FYNNEI. CDR3 length: 15 residues. The CDR3 coding sequence is TGTGCCAGCGAGTCATTTTTGCCAGGGGGTAATGAGCAGTTCTTC. Translation: CASESFLPGGNEQFF.

Regarding this clone: The junction departs from the called germline gene at one end, perhaps through a read error. The chain joins TRBV4-1 to TRBJ1-5, with no clear D. The CDR3 has 15 amino acids. The germline CDR1 and CDR2 sequences are MGHRA and YSYEKL. CDR3 coding DNA: TGCGCCAGCAGCCAAGATCTACAAGTAAATCAGGCCCAGCATTTT. Translation: CASSQDLQVNQAQHF.

This rearrangement joins TRBV15 to TRBJ2-1, with TRBD1 identical over 7 bases. V was clipped by 0 bases and J by 9 bases; unmatched bases: 5. Germline V gene data show CDR1 as LNHNV and CDR2 as YYDKDF (reference sequence). The CDR3 is 14 amino acids. CDR3 DNA sequence: TGTGCCACCAGCAGAGAAACAGGGGTGGGTGAGCAGTTCTTC. This sequence encodes CATSRETGVGEQFF.

The rearrangement uses TRBV5-1 and TRBJ1-6; D might be TRBD1 (5 bases). The germline V gene has CDR1 SGHRS and CDR2 YFSETQ. V was clipped by 2 bases and J by 10 bases, with 13 bases between them. The CDR3 loop spans 14 amino acids. The CDR3 sequence: CASSLGNGGSPLHF. CDR3 coding DNA: TGCGCCAGCAGCTTAGGAAACGGGGGATCACCCCTCCACTTT.

The rearrangement links TRBV6-4 to TRBJ1-6; TRBD1 matches 9 bases. The CDR3 is 14 residues long. CDR1 and CDR2 from the germline V gene are MRHNA and SNTAGT. Losses at the gene ends were 5 bases for V and 7 bases for J; bases not matched to a gene: 3. The CDR3 sequence: CASSQGTGNSPLHF. DNA for the CDR3: TGTGCCAGCAGTCAGGGGACAGGGAATTCACCCCTCCACTTT.

In this sample, this clone turned up a few times. V is TRBV5-4 and J is TRBJ2-1; 11 nucleotides line up with TRBD2. The CDR3 runs 16 residues. V trimming: 2 bases; J trimming: 8 bases; junction bases outside the gene matches: 9. CDR1 is SGHNT, CDR2 YYREEE, per germline (reference sequence). The CDR3 here is CASSFPLGSGGDEQFF. For the CDR3, the DNA is TGTGCCAGCAGCTTTCCCCTTGGTAGCGGGGGGGATGAGCAGTTCTTC.

This clone was seen a single time. The rearrangement links TRBV12-5 to TRBJ1-1; possible D gene TRBD1, 5 bases. The CDR3 covers 16 residues. In germline, CDR1 is LGHNT, CDR2 FRNRAP. The V end was cut by 2 bases, the J end by 0 bases, with 13 bases between. The DNA for the CDR3 is TGTGCTAGTGGTTTGTACTTATCAGGGATGAACACTGAAGCTTTCTTT. Amino acid sequence: CASGLYLSGMNTEAFF.

As to this clone: This specimen includes other DNA sequences encoding the same CDR3. This chain uses TRBV9 with TRBJ2-3; D perhaps matches TRBD2 (6 bases). The CDR3 spans 14 residues. Per the germline V gene, CDR1 is SGDLS and CDR2 is YYNGEE. V was clipped by 2 bases and J by 1 base, with 8 bases between them. The CDR3 coding sequence is TGTGCCAGCAGCGTTGGGACTGGCACAGATACGCAGTATTTT. It specifies CASSVGTGTDTQYF. The variable domain in full, with the rest retrieved from reference TRBV9 and TRBJ2-3, is DSGVTQTPKHLITATGQRVTLRCSPRSGDLSVYWYQQSLDQGLQFLIQYYNGEERAKGNILERFSAQQFPDLHSELNLSSLELGDSALYFCASSVGTGTDTQYFGPGTRLTVL.

The gene calls are TRBV5-1 and TRBJ2-2; D possibly corresponds to TRBD1 (7 bases). Germline V lookup: CDR1 SGHRS, CDR2 YFSETQ. This CDR3 comprises 16 residues. Trimming removed 0 bases from V and 0 bases from J, with 9 bases in between. Here the CDR3 reads CASSLGGTANTGELFF. CDR3 sequence (DNA): TGCGCCAGCAGCTTGGGCGGGACAGCGAACACCGGGGAGCTGTTTTTT.

V usage is TRBV20-1 and J usage is TRBJ2-7, with D hard to call. From germline, CDR1 is DFQATT and CDR2 SNEGSKA (reference sequence). Trimming cost V 0 bases and J 7 bases, with 7 bases left between them. The CDR3 runs to 11 residues. CDR3 region: CSARENGEQYF. The DNA for the CDR3 is TGCAGTGCTAGAGAAAACGGGGAGCAGTACTTC.

The V gene is TRBV19, the J gene TRBJ1-1; no clear D. Trimming removed 3 bases from V and 4 bases from J, with 9 bases in between. Per the germline V gene, CDR1 is LNHDA and CDR2 is SQIVND (reference sequence). This CDR3 spans 13 amino acids. For the CDR3, the DNA is TGTGCCAGTAGTATCGAGTTGCGCACTGAAGCTTTCTTT. It codes for CASSIELRTEAFF.